This TCR beta chain was obtained from a study of T-cell memory formation after mild COVID-19. Constant-segment-primed 5'RACE gave TCR alpha and TCR beta cDNA libraries with sample barcodes and UMIs. TCRdb reanalysed the 5' RACE reads using MiXCR and keeps one entry per CDR3 protein. The data show a few hundred thousand distinct CDR3 sequences, about 17% seen once. Study-level findings and limits: Contracting CD8+ clones were enriched in EMRA, CD4+ mainly in CM and EM.

V lost 6 bases, J lost 2 bases, and 7 bases stayed unmatched. Germline V gene data show CDR1 as DFQATT and CDR2 as SNEGSKA (reference sequence). CDR3 length equals 14 residues. In the case of this clonotype: The target antigen is unknown.

J is TRBJ2-3 and V is TRBV20-1; 8 bases align to TRBD1. The source material was PBMCs or a T cell subset sorted from them (not recorded which). The sequence was obtained from a man younger than 30 who had mild COVID-19 (a few samples of this study predate the infection). Cell type and time point are not known. The CDR3 loop reads CSAEWTGTTDTQYF. The CDR3 bases are TGCAGTGCAGAATGGACAGGGACCACAGATACGCAGTATTTT.